This is a list of T cell receptor beta chains from one sample in a study of beta chain features in type 1 diabetes. Some clones are missing from TCRdb's copy, which holds only in-frame ones; the method was immunoSEQ multiplex PCR. The data contain approximately 280,000 clones, approximately 16% of them singletons. Sequencing input: naive CD4+ T cells from blood. The receptors were gathered from a man aged 18 to 29 with type 1 diabetes. Both conserved end residues are part of each CDR3. D genes are given only for firm matches. Expanded clones get a size class; other rows say once, few or many, or leave the size out.

TRBJ2-7	TRBV11-2	TRBD2	-	CASSRGLPSYEQYF	TGTGCCAGCAGCAGGGGACTACCTTCCTACGAGCAGTACTTC
TRBJ2-3	TRBV30	-	-	CAMVGLGIATSTDTQYF	TGTGCGATGGTGGGGTTAGGGATAGCGACTAGCACAGATACGCAGTATTTT
TRBJ1-2	TRBV4-1	TRBD1	-	CASSQEGTESGYTF	TGCGCCAGCAGCCAAGAGGGGACAGAGTCTGGCTACACCTTC
TRBJ2-1	TRBV28	TRBD2	-	CASSLWGTSGSYEQFF	TGTGCCAGCAGTTTATGGGGGACTAGCGGGAGCTATGAGCAGTTCTTC
TRBJ2-5	TRBV28	-	few	CASTSQETQYF	TGTGCCAGCACCTCCCAGGAGACCCAGTACTTC
TRBJ2-6	TRBV19	-	-	CASSIPGMSGANVLTF	TGTGCCAGTAGTATTCCAGGGATGTCCGGGGCCAACGTCCTGACTTTC
TRBJ2-3	TRBV19	TRBD1	-	CASKLWDSSTDTQYF	TGTGCCAGTAAACTATGGGACAGTAGCACAGATACGCAGTATTTT
TRBJ2-1	TRBV6-5	-	-	CASSYSGTSNEQFF	TGTGCCAGCAGTTACTCTGGGACTTCCAATGAGCAGTTCTTC
TRBJ2-1	TRBV11-2	TRBD1	few	CASSLQTGGRNEQFF	TGTGCCAGCAGCTTACAGACAGGGGGTAGGAATGAGCAGTTCTTC
TRBJ2-1	TRBV18	TRBD2	few	CASSSSSLGGYNEQFF	TGTGCCAGCTCATCCTCTTCTCTCGGGGGGTACAATGAGCAGTTCTTC
TRBJ2-2	TRBV29-1	TRBD2	-	CSVSPTSGTGELFF	TGCAGCGTCTCGCCGACTAGCGGGACCGGGGAGCTGTTTTTT
TRBJ2-7	TRBV18	TRBD2	-	CASSLSGGGLGDFEQYF	TGTGCCAGCTCACTTTCTGGCGGGGGACTAGGGGATTTCGAGCAGTACTTC
TRBJ2-3	TRBV30	TRBD2	-	CAWRLAGTDTQYF	TGTGCCTGGAGACTAGCGGGTACAGATACGCAGTATTTT
TRBJ1-5	TRBV15	-	-	CATSREGGATQPQHF	TGTGCCACCAGCAGAGAGGGGGGGGCCACTCAGCCCCAGCATTTT
TRBJ2-7	TRBV5-4	-	few	CASREASDEQYF	TGTGCCAGCAGGGAGGCGTCAGACGAGCAGTACTTC
TRBJ1-1	TRBV5-5	-	-	CASSFSGGTEAFF	TGTGCCAGCAGCTTTTCGGGGGGCACTGAAGCTTTCTTT
TRBJ2-1	TRBV7-2	TRBD1	few	CASSPMTGLSNEQFF	TGTGCCAGCAGCCCTATGACAGGGCTCTCTAATGAGCAGTTCTTC
TRBJ2-5	TRBV5-1	-	few	CASSFGGQETQYF	TGCGCCAGCAGCTTCGGGGGACAAGAGACCCAGTACTTC
TRBJ2-7	TRBV2	-	-	CASSLYSGPSYEQYF	TGTGCCAGCAGTTTATACAGCGGCCCCTCCTACGAGCAGTACTTC
TRBJ1-1	TRBV7-9	-	once	CASSLHQQGRAFF	TGTGCCAGCAGCCTACATCAACAGGGAAGGGCTTTCTTT
TRBJ2-1	TRBV4-3	TRBD2	few	CASSQSLAGGPTFF	TGCGCCAGCAGCCAAAGTCTAGCGGGGGGGCCTACGTTCTTC
TRBJ2-3	TRBV18	-	few	CASSPVAGTFTDTQYF	TGTGCCAGCTCACCAGTTGCGGGGACTTTCACAGATACGCAGTATTTT
TRBJ2-3	TRBV5-1	-	-	CASSFERISTDTQYF	TGCGCCAGCAGCTTTGAGCGAATCAGCACAGATACGCAGTATTTT
TRBJ2-5	TRBV5-4	TRBD2	few	CASSSARGAGAPQETQYF	TGTGCCAGCAGCTCCGCCCGTGGAGCGGGGGCCCCTCAAGAGACCCAGTACTTC
TRBJ2-1	TRBV9	TRBD1	-	CASSVRTGGEEQFF	TGTGCCAGCAGCGTAAGGACAGGGGGGGAGGAGCAGTTCTTC
TRBJ2-1	TRBV30	-	few	CAWSVHRVNEQFF	TGTGCCTGGAGTGTACATCGGGTTAATGAGCAGTTCTTC
TRBJ1-2	TRBV19	-	few	CASTGGDRGYTF	TGTGCCAGTACCGGGGGGGACCGCGGCTACACCTTC
TRBJ1-6	TRBV19	TRBD1	-	CASSIIRDRLSPLHF	TGTGCCAGTAGTATAATCCGGGACAGGCTTTCACCCCTCCACTTT
TRBJ2-7	TRBV19	TRBD1	-	CASSLNLGDRDSYEQYF	TGTGCCAGTAGTCTCAACTTAGGGGACAGGGATTCCTACGAGCAGTACTTC
TRBJ1-5	TRBV7-9	-	once	CASSLSLNQPQHF	TGTGCCAGCAGCTTATCCCTCAATCAGCCCCAGCATTTT
TRBJ2-7	TRBV29-1	-	-	CSVKGGSSYEQYF	TGCAGCGTTAAAGGCGGTAGCTCCTACGAGCAGTACTTC
TRBJ2-2	TRBV25-1	-	-	CASSTLTGNTGELFF	TGTGCCAGCAGCACCCTGACAGGGAACACCGGGGAGCTGTTTTTT
TRBJ2-7	TRBV6-1	TRBD1	few	CASRGTGGHEQYF	TGTGCCAGCAGAGGGACAGGGGGCCACGAGCAGTACTTC
TRBJ2-7	TRBV4-1	-	-	CASSQERRGGSYEQYF	TGCGCCAGCAGCCAAGAAAGAAGGGGGGGCTCCTACGAGCAGTACTTC
TRBJ1-2	TRBV28	TRBD1	few	CASSESGQGGYGYTF	TGTGCCAGCAGCGAATCCGGACAGGGTGGCTATGGCTACACCTTC
TRBJ1-5	TRBV5-1	-	-	CASSPGQSNQPQHF	TGCGCCAGCAGCCCCGGACAGAGCAATCAGCCCCAGCATTTT
TRBJ2-5	TRBV11-2	-	few	CASRPGVQETQYF	TGTGCCAGCCGCCCGGGGGTTCAAGAGACCCAGTACTTC
TRBJ2-3	TRBV5-1	TRBD2	-	CASRTSGRGRADTQYF	TGCGCCAGCAGGACTAGCGGGAGAGGTCGGGCAGATACGCAGTATTTT
TRBJ2-7	TRBV7-2	TRBD1	few	CASSGTGSSYEQYF	TGTGCCAGCAGCGGGACAGGGAGCTCCTACGAGCAGTACTTC
TRBJ2-3	TRBV7-2	TRBD2	few	CASSWRTSGRTDTQYF	TGTGCCAGCAGCTGGCGGACTAGCGGGAGGACAGATACGCAGTATTTT
TRBJ1-5	TRBV5-6	-	-	CASSSLQGNQPQHF	TGTGCCAGCAGCTCCCTCCAGGGAAATCAGCCCCAGCATTTT
TRBJ2-7	TRBV5-1	TRBD2	-	CASSLTSGYYEQYF	TGCGCCAGCAGCTTGACTAGCGGATACTACGAGCAGTACTTC
TRBJ2-2	TRBV9	TRBD1	-	CASSVGQGDTGELFF	TGTGCCAGCAGCGTAGGACAGGGGGACACCGGGGAGCTGTTTTTT
TRBJ1-2	TRBV5-1	TRBD1	few	CASSSDRGYGYTF	TGCGCCAGCAGCTCAGACAGGGGCTATGGCTACACCTTC
TRBJ1-5	TRBV29-1	TRBD1	-	CSVEGTGEQPQHF	TGCAGCGTCGAAGGGACAGGGGAACAGCCCCAGCATTTT